This T cell receptor (beta chain) comes out of a study of T cells after yellow fever vaccination. Study at large: Some fractions had low cell numbers, and these were prepared with SMART-Seq v4 Ultra Low Input. Study-level results: The secondary response peaked faster, at day 5 versus 15, but was weaker.

Germline CDR1 reads DFQATT; CDR2 reads SNEGSKA (reference sequence). This CDR3 region has 17 residues. The V segment lost 0 bases and the J segment 7 bases; nucleotides outside the gene matches: 9. TCRdb analysed the 5' RACE reads with MiXCR anew, one entry per CDR3 protein. Here the sample spans a few hundred thousand distinct CDR3 sequences, around 6.8% being singletons. This clonotype was seen only a few times. Its cognate antigen is unknown. The source was PBMCs, collected about 41 days after the first yellow fever vaccination. The chain recombines TRBV20-1 with TRBJ2-5; 15 bases line up with TRBD2. The TCR was taken from a man aged 18 to 30 who received the YFV17D yellow fever vaccine. CDR3 residues: CSARDPRTSGGETTQYF. CDR3 coding DNA: TGCAGTGCTAGAGACCCCCGGACTAGCGGGGGGGAGACGACCCAGTACTTC.